The rows below give T cell receptor beta chains drawn from one sample of a study of T cells in Graves' hyperthyroidism and ophthalmopathy. MiXCR, run by TCRdb on the multiplex PCR reads, gives a single entry per CDR3 protein. The sample shows hundreds of thousands of distinct CDR3 sequences, 40% to 55% of them seen only once. Sequenced material: peripheral blood or thyroid tissue (not recorded which). The receptors were gathered from an adult man with Graves' disease, either hyperthyroidism or ophthalmopathy (not recorded which). CDR3s leave out the opening cysteine and the closing phenylalanine or tryptophan.

j_gene: TRBJ1-2; v_gene: TRBV7-2; CDR3aa: ASSLASAGGQYGYT
j_gene: TRBJ1-1; v_gene: TRBV10-3; CDR3aa: AIRDRGTNTEAF
j_gene: TRBJ1-5; v_gene: TRBV29-1; CDR3aa: SIGTDSNQPQH
j_gene: TRBJ1-6; v_gene: TRBV7-2; CDR3aa: ASSLFRSYNSPLH
j_gene: TRBJ1-3; v_gene: TRBV7-9; CDR3aa: ASSLSDQGGNTIY
j_gene: TRBJ2-7; v_gene: TRBV20-1; CDR3aa: SARLGLAGGSGYEQY
j_gene: TRBJ2-7; v_gene: TRBV20-1; CDR3aa: SARGLGLAGGGEQY
j_gene: TRBJ1-4; v_gene: TRBV29-1; CDR3aa: SVAGAVEKLF
j_gene: TRBJ1-1; v_gene: TRBV9; CDR3aa: ASSGQGKGSTEAF
j_gene: TRBJ1-4; v_gene: TRBV25-1; CDR3aa: ASTPSPGLDEKLF
j_gene: TRBJ1-3; v_gene: TRBV7-6; CDR3aa: ASSSAAQGNTIY
j_gene: TRBJ2-5; v_gene: TRBV20-1; CDR3aa: STYGTSRETQY
j_gene: TRBJ2-2; v_gene: TRBV20-1; CDR3aa: SARIQGDGELF
j_gene: TRBJ1-1; v_gene: TRBV13; CDR3aa: ASSSDKGEAF
j_gene: TRBJ1-4; v_gene: TRBV7-8; CDR3aa: ASSQRSGAFEKLF
j_gene: TRBJ1-5; v_gene: TRBV11-3; CDR3aa: AWSRWGNQPQH
j_gene: TRBJ2-2; v_gene: TRBV15; CDR3aa: ATSRERLGLSGELF
j_gene: TRBJ1-6; v_gene: TRBV7-2; CDR3aa: ASTDLISPLH
j_gene: TRBJ1-1; v_gene: TRBV5-6; CDR3aa: ASSFAIGPDTEAF
j_gene: TRBJ2-5; v_gene: TRBV7-2; CDR3aa: ASSVGHEETQY
j_gene: TRBJ1-1; v_gene: TRBV20-1; CDR3aa: SAPDGHSEAF
j_gene: TRBJ1-1; v_gene: TRBV7-9; CDR3aa: ASSPSQNMNTEAF
j_gene: TRBJ1-5; v_gene: TRBV2; CDR3aa: ASSRAGRNQPQH
j_gene: TRBJ2-7; v_gene: TRBV20-1; CDR3aa: SASGTAEVLSYEQY
j_gene: TRBJ2-5; v_gene: TRBV19; CDR3aa: ASSMVVGRQETQY
j_gene: TRBJ1-2; v_gene: TRBV29-1; CDR3aa: SVATGTAIGYGYT
j_gene: TRBJ1-2; v_gene: TRBV9; CDR3aa: ASSAIDGYT
j_gene: TRBJ1-5; v_gene: TRBV10-2; CDR3aa: ASTPGQGSQPQH
j_gene: TRBJ2-2; v_gene: TRBV7-6; CDR3aa: ASSLVARTDLDSNTGELF
j_gene: TRBJ1-6; v_gene: TRBV12-3/TRBV12-4; CDR3aa: TSSSGTGRSPLH
j_gene: TRBJ1-2; v_gene: TRBV29-1; CDR3aa: SGGVTDTNYGYT
j_gene: TRBJ1-4; v_gene: TRBV5-6; CDR3aa: ASSLRTGGDEKLF
j_gene: TRBJ1-2; v_gene: TRBV11-1; CDR3aa: ASSPAGSYGYT
j_gene: TRBJ2-7; v_gene: TRBV12-3/TRBV12-4; CDR3aa: ASSQGPAYEQY
j_gene: TRBJ2-7; v_gene: TRBV4-1; CDR3aa: ASSQITRGEQY
j_gene: TRBJ1-5; v_gene: TRBV7-8; CDR3aa: ASSLTGRFGSNQPQH
j_gene: TRBJ1-1; v_gene: TRBV16; CDR3aa: ASSQSSEAF
j_gene: TRBJ2-2; v_gene: TRBV24-1; CDR3aa: ATSASGTGPGAKWNTGELF
j_gene: TRBJ1-1; v_gene: TRBV7-4; CDR3aa: ASSPQGVAEAF
j_gene: TRBJ1-5; v_gene: TRBV29-1; CDR3aa: SVGRDRGSPRH
j_gene: TRBJ1-1; v_gene: TRBV5-6; CDR3aa: ASSLASFTEAF
j_gene: TRBJ2-6; v_gene: TRBV7-2; CDR3aa: ASSASGTGGSVLT
j_gene: TRBJ2-7; v_gene: TRBV7-3; CDR3aa: ASSRLSGYEQY
j_gene: TRBJ1-1; v_gene: TRBV19; CDR3aa: ASSWLGTEAF
j_gene: TRBJ1-1; v_gene: TRBV7-9; CDR3aa: ASSGGQLEAF
j_gene: TRBJ1-2; v_gene: TRBV7-9; CDR3aa: ASSLARGTLNYGYT
j_gene: TRBJ2-7; v_gene: TRBV20-1; CDR3aa: SARVPYSYEQY
j_gene: TRBJ2-2; v_gene: TRBV7-9; CDR3aa: ASSWTGTELF
j_gene: TRBJ1-5; v_gene: TRBV2; CDR3aa: ASSESSPKEPQH
j_gene: TRBJ1-2; v_gene: TRBV6-5; CDR3aa: ASSGTGFGGYT
j_gene: TRBJ1-3; v_gene: TRBV12-3/TRBV12-4; CDR3aa: ASRLSGNTIY
j_gene: TRBJ1-1; v_gene: TRBV5-6; CDR3aa: ASSSGQGLTEAF
j_gene: TRBJ2-7; v_gene: TRBV7-2; CDR3aa: ASGRFSYEQY
j_gene: TRBJ1-3; v_gene: TRBV24-1; CDR3aa: ATSGALGNTIY
j_gene: TRBJ1-1; v_gene: TRBV2; CDR3aa: ASSFGEGWFTEAF
j_gene: TRBJ1-1; v_gene: TRBV15; CDR3aa: ATSSLEGPNTEAF